Listed below are T cell receptor beta chains from one sample, sequenced in a study of T-cell memory formation after mild COVID-19. TCRdb itself ran the 5' RACE reads through MiXCR, one entry per CDR3 protein. The sample carries 380,000 or so distinct CDR3 sequences, 14% recorded once. The sequenced sample was PBMCs or a T cell subset sorted from them (not recorded which). Every receptor here comes from a man between 18 and 35 years old who had mild COVID-19 (a few samples of this study predate the infection). Cell type and time point are not known. Each CDR3 is given with its conserved first and last residue. The D gene is left open where the match is weak. Some rows have no size entry. The others give once, few or many, or a class for an expanded clone.

cdr3_nt | cdr3_aa | clone_size | d_call | j_call | v_call
TGTGCCAGCAGCCGGGCCTTTGTGGCGAGAATCATGAACACTGAAGCTTTCTTT | CASSRAFVARIMNTEAFF | few | . | TRBJ1-1 | TRBV11-2
TGTGCCAGCAGCCCACTCCACGAGCAGTACTTC | CASSPLHEQYF | many | . | TRBJ2-7 | TRBV7-9
TGTGCCAGCAGCGCGACGTACAGGAGCGGCTACACCTTC | CASSATYRSGYTF | many | . | TRBJ1-2 | TRBV7-2
TGTGCCAGCAGCCCCACGGGGACAGGGCCAAACAATGAGCAGTTCTTC | CASSPTGTGPNNEQFF | few | TRBD1 | TRBJ2-1 | TRBV7-9
TGTGCCAGCAGTTACCCCTCTGGAGGGCAGTTCTTC | CASSYPSGGQFF | . | . | TRBJ2-1 | TRBV6-5
TGTGCCAGCAGCGCCCAGGGACTAGCGACCGGGGAGCTGTTTTTT | CASSAQGLATGELFF | . | TRBD2 | TRBJ2-2 | TRBV9
TGTGCCAGCAGGACAGGGCCCGAAGCTTTCTTT | CASRTGPEAFF | few | TRBD1 | TRBJ1-1 | TRBV6-5
TGTGCCAGCAGTTTCGCAGGGTTGAATCAGCCCCAGCATTTT | CASSFAGLNQPQHF | . | . | TRBJ1-5 | TRBV12-3/TRBV12-4
TGCGCCAGCAGCTTGGAGGTCGGGGCCAACGTCCTGACTTTC | CASSLEVGANVLTF | few | . | TRBJ2-6 | TRBV5-1
TGTGCCAGCAGTTTTAGGCTAGCGGGGGGGAGCACAGATACGCAGTATTTT | CASSFRLAGGSTDTQYF | few | TRBD2 | TRBJ2-3 | TRBV12-3/TRBV12-4
TGTGCCAGCAGCGTAGCTCCTCAGCGGGGGGCCTCAAGCTCCTACAATGAGCAGTTCTTC | CASSVAPQRGASSSYNEQFF | few | TRBD2 | TRBJ2-1 | TRBV9
TGCGCCAGCAGAGACAGGGGAATGGAAGGCTACACCTTC | CASRDRGMEGYTF | few | TRBD1 | TRBJ1-2 | TRBV4-3
TGTGCCAGCAGTTACCTCGCGGACGGCTTTCCATTCTCCTATGAAAAACTGTTTTTT | CASSYLADGFPFSYEKLFF | . | . | TRBJ1-4 | TRBV6-2/TRBV6-3
TGTGCCAGCACCCCCTTTTCAGTGTTTAACTATGGCTACACCTTC | CASTPFSVFNYGYTF | . | . | TRBJ1-2 | TRBV6-6
TGTGCCAGCAGTTTCTTACCGGGACAGTCTGGCTACACCTTC | CASSFLPGQSGYTF | few | TRBD1 | TRBJ1-2 | TRBV28
TGCGCCAGCAGCCCCCCACTGACTAGCGGGGGGGCCTTTGAGCAGTTCTTC | CASSPPLTSGGAFEQFF | few | TRBD2 | TRBJ2-1 | TRBV4-3
TGTGCCAGCAGTTACTCGAGGGGAACAGATTCACCCCTCCACTTT | CASSYSRGTDSPLHF | few | . | TRBJ1-6 | TRBV6-2/TRBV6-3
TGTGCCAGCAGCTTTGGGGTGTCATATAACTATGGCTACACCTTC | CASSFGVSYNYGYTF | . | . | TRBJ1-2 | TRBV7-2
TGTGCCAGCAGCGCGCAACGGCACTATGGCTACACCTTC | CASSAQRHYGYTF | few | . | TRBJ1-2 | TRBV7-2
TGTGCCAGCAGTTACCTAGGGAATGACGAGCAGTACTTC | CASSYLGNDEQYF | few | . | TRBJ2-7 | TRBV6-5
TGCAGCGTTGAAATCCAGGGCGAGCAGTACTTC | CSVEIQGEQYF | few | . | TRBJ2-7 | TRBV29-1
TGTGCCAGCAGCCCCCCGTCGGGGCGGGGGATGGGCACCGGGGAGCTGTTTTTT | CASSPPSGRGMGTGELFF | . | TRBD2 | TRBJ2-2 | TRBV6-2/TRBV6-3
TGTGCCAGTAGTATAGAAGCCCAACAGCCCCAGCATTTT | CASSIEAQQPQHF | . | . | TRBJ1-5 | TRBV19
TGTGCCAGCAGCGAGGGGACAGTGAACACTGAAGCTTTCTTT | CASSEGTVNTEAFF | . | TRBD1 | TRBJ1-1 | TRBV9
TGTGCCAGCAGCCCCGGGACAGGCACCACCGGGGAGCTGTTTTTT | CASSPGTGTTGELFF | few | TRBD1 | TRBJ2-2 | TRBV7-2
TGTGCCAGCAGTTTATTGGGCGCGGCCCCAAACACTGAAGCTTTCTTT | CASSLLGAAPNTEAFF | many | . | TRBJ1-1 | TRBV12-3/TRBV12-4
TGTGCCAGCAGCCTCCGGCTAGCGGGGAGCACAGATACGCAGTATTTT | CASSLRLAGSTDTQYF | . | TRBD2 | TRBJ2-3 | TRBV7-2
TGTGCCAGCAGTACGCCGGGACAGGGGGAAGGAGAGACCCAGTACTTC | CASSTPGQGEGETQYF | . | TRBD1 | TRBJ2-5 | TRBV28
TGTGCCAGCAGCTTAGTTGCGGGGGTCCAAGGAGAGACCCAGTACTTC | CASSLVAGVQGETQYF | . | TRBD2 | TRBJ2-5 | TRBV7-2
TGTGCCAGCAGCTTACGGGGACTAGCGGTACCAGATACGCAGTATTTT | CASSLRGLAVPDTQYF | . | TRBD2 | TRBJ2-3 | TRBV11-2
TGTGCCAGCAGTGAAGAGGACAGCCAAGAGACCCAGTACTTC | CASSEEDSQETQYF | . | . | TRBJ2-5 | TRBV6-1
TGCAGTGCTAGACGGACAGGCGGAAGCATGAACACTGAAGCTTTCTTT | CSARRTGGSMNTEAFF | . | TRBD1 | TRBJ1-1 | TRBV20-1
TGCAGTGTCCAGGACAGGGGCCACTATGGCTACACCTTC | CSVQDRGHYGYTF | . | TRBD1 | TRBJ1-2 | TRBV20-1
TGTGCCAGCAGCTTCGGGGGCGTGGGTCAGCCCCAGCATTTT | CASSFGGVGQPQHF | . | . | TRBJ1-5 | TRBV5-4